The rows below give T cell receptor beta chains drawn from one sample of a study of cytomegalovirus exposure and HLA in healthy donors. Repertoires were generated with immunoSEQ multiplex PCR, while TCRdb's copy carries only in-frame clones and drops some. Of a few hundred thousand clones in the sample, 83% were seen once. Sequenced sample: PBMCs. These receptors all come from a girl between 10 and 17 years old in good health and CMV-seronegative. Both conserved end residues are part of each CDR3. The D gene is left open where the match is weak. Not every row has a clone size; where given, it reads once, few, many or a size class.

j_call d_call v_call clone_size cdr3_nt cdr3_aa
TRBJ2-3 - TRBV9 - TGTGCCAGCAGCGTAGTGTTAGCAGACACAGATACGCAGTATTTT CASSVVLADTDTQYF
TRBJ2-3 TRBD2 TRBV5-1 - TGCGCCAGCAGCTTGGAGGCGGGAGTCACAGATACGCAGTATTTT CASSLEAGVTDTQYF
TRBJ1-6 - TRBV4-3 - TGCGCCAGCAGCCAAGATGGTAGCTCCTATAATTCACCCCTCCACTTT CASSQDGSSYNSPLHF
TRBJ2-5 TRBD2 TRBV28 once TGTGCCAGCCTAAGACTAGCGGGGGAAGAGACCCAGTACTTC CASLRLAGEETQYF
TRBJ2-7 TRBD1 TRBV5-1 - TGCGCCAGCAGCTTGGCCGATCTCCAGGGGGACGAGCAGTACTTC CASSLADLQGDEQYF
TRBJ2-5 TRBD2 TRBV4-2 - TGTGCCAGCAGCCAAGACCCTAGCGGGGGGGCAGAGACCCAGTACTTC CASSQDPSGGAETQYF
TRBJ2-1 - TRBV21-1 - TGTGCCAGCAGTATGGAGCAGTTCTTC CASSMEQFF
TRBJ2-1 TRBD2 TRBV6-1 - TGTGCCAGCAGTTTAGCGGGAGGCCCCTACAATGAGCAGTTCTTC CASSLAGGPYNEQFF
TRBJ2-3 TRBD1 TRBV7-9 - TGTGCCAGCAGCTTAGGAGGACAGGGGGGCACAGATACGCAGTATTTT CASSLGGQGGTDTQYF
TRBJ2-3 TRBD2 TRBV30 - TGTGCCTGGATACTAGCGGGGGGGAAAGATACGCAGTATTTT CAWILAGGKDTQYF
TRBJ2-7 - TRBV28 - TGTGCCAGCAGTTCCCCACCCCGAAAGACAGCCCACTCCTACGAGCAGTACTTC CASSSPPRKTAHSYEQYF
TRBJ2-5 TRBD1 TRBV5-1 - TGCGCCAGCAGCTTGGGGACAGGGAAAGAGACCCAGTACTTC CASSLGTGKETQYF
TRBJ2-5 - TRBV7-9 - TGTGCCAGCAGACGACTAGGGCAAGAGACCCAGTACTTC CASRRLGQETQYF
TRBJ1-2 TRBD1 TRBV4-2 - TGTGCCAGCAGCCAAGACAGGGGGCCACCCCACCCGCCAAATACCTTCCGAGGCTATGGCTACACCTTC CASSQDRGPPHPPNTFRGYGYTF
TRBJ1-4 TRBD1 TRBV25-1 - TGTGCCAGCAGTGATTCGGGGAGACAGGGTGGTCTCTCGGAAAAACTGTTTTTT CASSDSGRQGGLSEKLFF
TRBJ2-3 - TRBV5-1 - TGCGCCAGCAGCCGAGGCTCCACAGATACGCAGTATTTT CASSRGSTDTQYF
TRBJ2-7 TRBD2 TRBV27 - TGTGCCAGCAGTATAGAACTAGCGCATCCCTACGAGCAGTACTTC CASSIELAHPYEQYF
TRBJ2-7 - TRBV19 - TGTGCCAGTAGTATGCCCGGACAGATCTACGAGCAGTACTTC CASSMPGQIYEQYF
TRBJ2-7 TRBD1 TRBV7-9 - TGTGCCAGCAGCCGACAGGGGGCGGCTTACGAGCAGTACTTC CASSRQGAAYEQYF
TRBJ2-1 - TRBV6-5 - TGTGCCAGCAGCAGAGGAAGGGGGAACAATGAGCAGTTCTTC CASSRGRGNNEQFF
TRBJ2-5 - TRBV9 - TGTGCCAGCAGCGTAGACGAGGGATTCCAAGAGACCCAGTACTTC CASSVDEGFQETQYF
TRBJ2-3 - TRBV7-9 - TGTGCCAGCAGCTTAAGGGACACAAACACAGATACGCAGTATTTT CASSLRDTNTDTQYF
TRBJ1-1 - TRBV21-1 - TGTGCCAGCAGCATTCCTGACAGGTGGGGAAACACTGAAGCTTTCTTT CASSIPDRWGNTEAFF
TRBJ2-3 - TRBV15 - TGTGCCACCAGCGGACACCTCATGGCCGCAGATACGCAGTATTTT CATSGHLMAADTQYF
TRBJ2-6 - TRBV5-1 few TGCGCCAGCTCGCCTAGCTTTTACTCTTCTGGGGCCAACGTCCTGACTTTC CASSPSFYSSGANVLTF
TRBJ2-3 TRBD2 TRBV11-2 - TGTGCCAGCAGCTCCCGGGCGGCTAGCGGGAGACCCGATACGCAGTATTTT CASSSRAASGRPDTQYF
TRBJ2-7 TRBD2 TRBV11-2 - TGTGCCAGCAGCACGCTAGCGGGGGAACGGTCCTACGAGCAGTACTTC CASSTLAGERSYEQYF
TRBJ1-2 TRBD1 TRBV30 - TGTGCCTGGCGACTTGTACAAAAAGGACAGGGTCTACGCTATGGCTACACCTTC CAWRLVQKGQGLRYGYTF
TRBJ2-7 - TRBV28 - TGTGCCAGCAGCGGTTACGAGCAGTACTTC CASSGYEQYF
TRBJ2-3 TRBD2 TRBV6-4 few TGTGCCAGCAGTGACTCTAGCGGGGCAGATACGCAGTATTTT CASSDSSGADTQYF
TRBJ2-1 - TRBV4-2 once TGTGCCAGCAGCCAAGAGACAGGGAGGATAGGTGAGCAGTTCTTC CASSQETGRIGEQFF
TRBJ2-5 - TRBV4-3 - TGCGCCAGCAGCCACCTCCGGGACTCCCAAGAGACCCAGTACTTC CASSHLRDSQETQYF
TRBJ2-7 - TRBV10-3 few TGTGCCATCGGGTCAGGGGATTCCTACGAGCAGTACTTC CAIGSGDSYEQYF
TRBJ2-1 TRBD1 TRBV11-1 - TGTGCCAGCAGCTTATACAGGGGGCTAGAGGCTGAGCAGTTCTTC CASSLYRGLEAEQFF
TRBJ2-3 - TRBV1 - TGCACCAGCAGCCATATGACCGGGACTCCACCCGGATTGAAGGGAGATACGCAGTATTTT CTSSHMTGTPPGLKGDTQYF
TRBJ2-5 - TRBV28 - TGTGCCAGCAGTTCCGCGCGGACAGACCGTCGAGAGACCCAGTACTTC CASSSARTDRRETQYF
TRBJ1-2 - TRBV5-1 - TGCGCCAGCAGCCACGGACAGTCTGGTGGCTACACCTTC CASSHGQSGGYTF
TRBJ1-1 TRBD1 TRBV4-1 - TGCGCCAGCAGCCAAGAAGGGACAGGGTCGTATCAGGACACTGAAGCTTTCTTT CASSQEGTGSYQDTEAFF
TRBJ1-1 - TRBV7-2 - TGTGCCAGCAGCTCCATTGGGAGTGCTGAAGCTTTCTTT CASSSIGSAEAFF
TRBJ1-3 - TRBV11-2 - TGTGCCAGCAGCTTAGCAGGGGCAGGAAACACCATATATTTT CASSLAGAGNTIYF
TRBJ1-1 TRBD1 TRBV6-1 few TGTGCCAGCAGTGACCGGGACAGGGGATCGAACACTGAAGCTTTCTTT CASSDRDRGSNTEAFF
TRBJ2-7 - TRBV11-3 - TGTGCCAGCAGCTCGACAGGAGCCGAGCAGTACTTC CASSSTGAEQYF
TRBJ2-3 - TRBV25-1 - TGTGCCAGCAGGAAGACGGGGGCGCAGTATTTT CASRKTGAQYF
TRBJ1-5 - TRBV28 - TGTGCCAGCAGTTTTCAGGGCGCGCATCAGCCCCAGCATTTT CASSFQGAHQPQHF
TRBJ1-5 TRBD1 TRBV28 - TGTGCCAGCAGTTTACCGGGACAGGGTGGTCAGCCCCAGCATTTT CASSLPGQGGQPQHF